A selection of T cell receptor beta chains follows, all from one sample in a study of T cell responses to AZD1222 COVID-19 vaccine. Clones were read by immunoSEQ multiplex PCR, and TCRdb kept only the in-frame ones, dropping some. The data hold 150,000 or so clones, with roughly nine tenths observed a single time. The input for sequencing was peripheral blood, taken on day 0 of AZD1222 vaccination. The receptor set was obtained from an adult in good health. Each CDR3 is given with its conserved first and last residue. A D gene is named only where the DNA matches it firmly. The listing skips clone size in some rows; elsewhere it reads once, few, many or a size class.

len: 18; abundance: -; j_gene: TRBJ2-7; d_gene: TRBD1; v_gene: TRBV4-1; CDR3aa: CASSPRSPIRQGVGEQYF; CDR3nt: TGCGCCAGCAGCCCCCGGTCCCCAATTAGACAGGGTGTGGGGGAGCAGTACTTC
len: 15; abundance: -; j_gene: TRBJ1-5; d_gene: TRBD1; v_gene: TRBV7-8; CDR3aa: CASSRGGQENQPQHF; CDR3nt: TGTGCCAGCAGCCGAGGGGGACAGGAGAATCAGCCCCAGCATTTT
len: 13; abundance: -; j_gene: TRBJ2-7; d_gene: TRBD2; v_gene: TRBV29-1; CDR3aa: CSPLACTLYEQYF; CDR3nt: TGCAGTCCACTAGCGTGTACTCTCTACGAGCAGTACTTC
len: 16; abundance: few; j_gene: TRBJ1-3; d_gene: -; v_gene: TRBV3-1/TRBV3-2; CDR3aa: CASSQGLGLSGNTIYF; CDR3nt: TGTGCCAGCAGCCAAGGACTCGGCTTATCTGGAAACACCATATATTTT
len: 14; abundance: -; j_gene: TRBJ1-4; d_gene: -; v_gene: TRBV19; CDR3aa: CASSMSATNEKLFF; CDR3nt: TGTGCCAGTAGTATGTCTGCAACTAATGAAAAACTGTTTTTT
len: 13; abundance: few; j_gene: TRBJ2-1; d_gene: TRBD1; v_gene: TRBV5-1; CDR3aa: CASSGTGLSEQFF; CDR3nt: TGCGCCAGCAGCGGGACAGGGTTAAGTGAGCAGTTCTTC
len: 19; abundance: -; j_gene: TRBJ2-5; d_gene: -; v_gene: TRBV23-1; CDR3aa: CASSQSPMGVWAYQETQYF; CDR3nt: TGCGCCAGCAGTCAATCTCCTATGGGCGTATGGGCGTACCAAGAGACCCAGTACTTC
len: 14; abundance: -; j_gene: TRBJ2-2; d_gene: -; v_gene: TRBV2; CDR3aa: CASGWTLGTGELFF; CDR3nt: TGTGCCAGCGGATGGACCCTCGGCACCGGGGAGCTGTTTTTT
len: 15; abundance: -; j_gene: TRBJ1-5; d_gene: TRBD1; v_gene: TRBV5-5; CDR3aa: CASSPRTGSNQPQHF; CDR3nt: TGTGCCAGCAGCCCCCGGACAGGGAGCAATCAGCCCCAGCATTTT
len: 13; abundance: -; j_gene: TRBJ2-5; d_gene: -; v_gene: TRBV5-4; CDR3aa: CASSSDLIETQYF; CDR3nt: TGTGCCAGCAGCTCAGACCTAATAGAGACCCAGTACTTC
len: 15; abundance: -; j_gene: TRBJ2-2; d_gene: -; v_gene: TRBV6-5; CDR3aa: CASKRGQTNTGELFF; CDR3nt: TGTGCCAGCAAACGGGGGCAGACGAACACCGGGGAGCTGTTTTTT
len: 15; abundance: once; j_gene: TRBJ2-5; d_gene: -; v_gene: TRBV9; CDR3aa: CASSVDPTSQETQYF; CDR3nt: TGTGCCAGCAGCGTAGACCCCACTAGCCAAGAGACCCAGTACTTC
len: 12; abundance: -; j_gene: TRBJ1-1; d_gene: TRBD1; v_gene: TRBV5-6; CDR3aa: CASSSRGRGAFF; CDR3nt: TGTGCCAGCAGCTCCAGGGGGCGGGGAGCTTTCTTT
len: 14; abundance: -; j_gene: TRBJ1-1; d_gene: TRBD1; v_gene: TRBV7-3; CDR3aa: CASRPTGGVEEAFF; CDR3nt: TGTGCCAGCAGGCCAACAGGGGGCGTTGAGGAAGCTTTCTTT
len: 17; abundance: -; j_gene: TRBJ2-3; d_gene: TRBD2; v_gene: TRBV24-1; CDR3aa: CATSDPGLAGVADTQYF; CDR3nt: TGTGCCACCAGTGACCCCGGACTAGCGGGAGTGGCAGATACGCAGTATTTT
len: 16; abundance: -; j_gene: TRBJ2-7; d_gene: -; v_gene: TRBV27; CDR3aa: CASSSPGQGGSYEQYF; CDR3nt: TGTGCCAGCAGTTCGCCGGGACAAGGGGGTTCCTACGAGCAGTACTTC
len: 20; abundance: -; j_gene: TRBJ2-2; d_gene: -; v_gene: TRBV19; CDR3aa: CASSPRTESLGTLNTGELFF; CDR3nt: TGTGCCAGTAGCCCTAGGACGGAGTCTCTGGGGACGTTGAACACCGGGGAGCTGTTTTTT
len: 13; abundance: -; j_gene: TRBJ2-7; d_gene: -; v_gene: TRBV15; CDR3aa: CATSKGISYEQYF; CDR3nt: TGTGCCACCAGCAAGGGAATCAGCTACGAGCAGTACTTC
len: 16; abundance: -; j_gene: TRBJ1-1; d_gene: TRBD1; v_gene: TRBV3-1/TRBV3-2; CDR3aa: CASSPQGTAVNTEAFF; CDR3nt: TGTGCCAGCAGCCCGCAAGGGACAGCCGTGAACACTGAAGCTTTCTTT
len: 13; abundance: -; j_gene: TRBJ1-1; d_gene: -; v_gene: TRBV6-2/TRBV6-3; CDR3aa: CASSYQRGTEAFF; CDR3nt: TGTGCCAGCAGTTACCAGCGGGGCACTGAAGCTTTCTTT